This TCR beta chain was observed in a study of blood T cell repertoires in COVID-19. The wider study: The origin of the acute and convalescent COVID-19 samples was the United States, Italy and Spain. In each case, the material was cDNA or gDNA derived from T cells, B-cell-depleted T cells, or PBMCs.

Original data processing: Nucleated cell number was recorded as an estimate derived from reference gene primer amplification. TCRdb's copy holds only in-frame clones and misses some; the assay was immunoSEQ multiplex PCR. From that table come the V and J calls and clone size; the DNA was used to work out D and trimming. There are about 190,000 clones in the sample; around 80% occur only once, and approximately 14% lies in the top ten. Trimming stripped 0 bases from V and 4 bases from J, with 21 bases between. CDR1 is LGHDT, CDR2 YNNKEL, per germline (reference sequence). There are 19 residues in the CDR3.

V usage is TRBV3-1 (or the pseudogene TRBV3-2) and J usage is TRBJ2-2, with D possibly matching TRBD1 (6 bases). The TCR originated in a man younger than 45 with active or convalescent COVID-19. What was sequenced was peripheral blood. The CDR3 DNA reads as TGTGCCAGCAGCCAAGACACCCTTAGGCCTAGGGGGACCACCGGGGAGCTGTTTTTT. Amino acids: CASSQDTLRPRGTTGELFF.